These 25 T cell receptor beta chains were all obtained from the same sample, sequenced in a study of control samples from healthy donors and cancer patients. Assay used: immunoSEQ multiplex PCR; TCRdb lists only in-frame clones, some missing. The table lists about 120,000 clones, approximately 92% of them singletons. Source material: PBMCs. The receptors come from a man older than 75 with head and neck cancer.

The V and J genes are TRBV4-1 and TRBJ2-7; TRBD1 might be the D (5 bases). Germline V lookup: CDR1 MGHRA, CDR2 YSYEKL. This CDR3 contains 17 residues. Trimming removed 2 bases from V and 0 bases from J, with 17 bases in between. The CDR3 region has the DNA TGCGCCAGCAGCCAACCAGTAAAGGGGCGGCTCTCCTACGAGCAGTACTTC. Encoded protein: CASSQPVKGRLSYEQYF.

The V call is TRBV9, the J call TRBJ2-3, with 9 bases identical to TRBD1. CDR3 length: 17 residues. Germline CDR1 reads SGDLS; CDR2 reads YYNGEE. Trimming cost V 0 bases and J 3 bases; bases outside gene matches: 8. The CDR3, as DNA: TGTGCCAGCAGCGTAGGTCCAGGACAGGGGTCAACAGATACGCAGTATTTT. This translates into CASSVGPGQGSTDTQYF.

This sequence joins TRBV7-9 and TRBJ1-1; D gene uncertain. Per germline, CDR1 SEHNR and CDR2 FQNEAQ (reference sequence). The CDR3 loop spans 14 amino acids. V was shortened by 1 base and J by 2 bases, with 8 bases between the two germline ends. CDR3 DNA: TGTGCCAGCAGCTTAGGAGGGTTTAACACTGAAGCTTTCTTT. It encodes CASSLGGFNTEAFF.

The DNA for the CDR3 is TGCGCCAGCAGCCTGCAGGGAGAAACTAATGAAAAACTGTTTTTT. Translated, it gives CASSLQGETNEKLFF. This chain uses TRBV5-1 with TRBJ1-4, with D possibly being TRBD1 (5 bases). The germline gives CDR1 SGHRS, CDR2 YFSETQ. The V end lost 4 bases, the J end lost 1 base, and 11 bases lay between the germline ends. CDR3 size: 15 residues.

The chain recombines TRBV6-4 with TRBJ2-1, with 7 bases fitting TRBD2. Germline-derived CDR1 and CDR2 are MRHNA and SNTAGT. The trim removed 4 bases at V and 9 bases at J, leaving 9 bases unmatched. The CDR3 has 14 residues. In DNA form, the CDR3 reads TGTGCCAGCAGTGCCGAGAGACTAGCCAGTGAGCAGTTCTTC. Translated, it gives CASSAERLASEQFF.

The genes are TRBV4-3 and TRBJ2-1; D gene unclear. The CDR3 totals 16 residues. Per germline, CDR1 LGHNA and CDR2 YSLEER. Trimming removed 0 bases from V and 7 bases from J, with 16 bases in between. The CDR3 here is CASSQDRAAPRNEQFF. The CDR3 region has the DNA TGCGCCAGCAGCCAAGACCGGGCAGCCCCTCGAAATGAGCAGTTCTTC.

This rearrangement joins TRBV18 to TRBJ1-2, with D possibly matching TRBD1 (5 bases). This CDR3 region has 15 residues. CDR1 is KGHSH and CDR2 is LQKENI in the germline V gene. V was cut by 6 bases and J by 4 bases, with 18 bases left in between. The CDR3 reads CASSLGGAIVYGYTF. CDR3 DNA: TGTGCCAGCTCCCTCGGCGGGGCTATCGTCTATGGCTACACCTTC.

The rearrangement uses TRBV29-1 and TRBJ2-3; D might be TRBD2 (6 bases). The germline V gene has CDR1 SQVTM and CDR2 ANQGSEA. V shed 7 bases and J shed 3 bases, with 23 bases lying between them. The CDR3 totals 16 residues. CDR3 nucleotides: TGCAGCGGGGGGGAGAAGGGTCCGCTCCAAACAGATACGCAGTATTTT. It yields the protein CSGGEKGPLQTDTQYF.

This clone showed up just once. This chain links TRBV5-4 with TRBJ2-3; D unresolved. The CDR3 contains 15 residues. CDR1 is SGHNT and CDR2 is YYREEE in the germline V gene (reference sequence). V gave up 2 bases and J gave up 2 bases, with 12 bases separating them. CDR3 DNA sequence: TGTGCCAGCAGCTTCCCGGACCCCGCCACAGATACGCAGTATTTT. Translating it yields CASSFPDPATDTQYF.

This clone was detected once. The CDR3 DNA is TGCGCCAGCAGCCAAGAAAGGGGGATTGACACTGAAGCTTTCTTT. Translated, it gives CASSQERGIDTEAFF. The rearrangement links TRBV4-1 to TRBJ1-1; tentative D call: TRBD1 (6 bases). This CDR3 contains 15 residues. Trimming shortened V by 0 bases and J by 3 bases, and 11 bases separated the two germline ends. Germline V gene sequence: CDR1 MGHRA, CDR2 YSYEKL.

This rearrangement joins TRBV30 to TRBJ1-6; TRBD1 matches at 7 bases. Germline lookup yields CDR1 GTSNPN and CDR2 SVGIG (reference sequence). The CDR3 contains 14 residues. The ends lost 2 bases at V and 7 bases at J; junction bases unmatched: 5. The CDR3 sequence: CAWSPGTENSPLHF. The CDR3 nucleotides read TGTGCCTGGAGTCCCGGGACAGAGAATTCACCCCTCCACTTT. Full variable domain (rest looked up from reference TRBV30 and TRBJ1-6): SQTIHQWPATLVQPVGSPLSLECTVEGTSNPNLYWYRQAAGRGLQLLFYSVGIGQISSEVPQNLSASRPQDRQFILSSKKLLLSDSGFYLCAWSPGTENSPLHFGNGTRLTVT.

V and J are TRBV25-1 and TRBJ2-3; D is perhaps TRBD2 (5 bases). Germline CDR1 MGHDK, CDR2 SYGVNS. The germline V and J ends were trimmed by 4 bases and 3 bases, with 11 bases remaining between them. The CDR3 has 14 residues. The CDR3 DNA is TGTGCCAGCAGTGCTAGCCGGATAACAGATACGCAGTATTTT. This gives the protein CASSASRITDTQYF.

The genes are TRBV6-5 and TRBJ1-1, with a possible D match to TRBD1 (5 bases). The germline gives CDR1 MNHEY, CDR2 SVGAGI. CDR3 size: 15 residues. The V gene lost 7 bases and the J gene lost 0 bases, with 15 bases spanning the gap. This chain's CDR3 is CASNPGRPMNTEAFF. The DNA of the CDR3 is TGTGCCAGCAACCCAGGGAGACCCATGAACACTGAAGCTTTCTTT.

This chain joins TRBV5-4 and TRBJ2-7; 9 nucleotides line up with TRBD1. Germline trimming cut 1 base from V and 3 bases from J; bases unmatched to any gene: 5. The CDR3 totals 15 residues. Germline V CDR1 and CDR2: SGHNT, YYREEE (reference sequence). The CDR3, as DNA: TGTGCCAGCAGCTTGCACAGGGGGCTTGGCTACGAGCAGTACTTC. Translation: CASSLHRGLGYEQYF.

This chain links TRBV18 with TRBJ1-4; D not resolved. CDR3 length: 14 amino acids. With 3 bases removed from V and 8 bases from J, the gap between germline ends came to 13 bases. Germline CDR1 is KGHSH and CDR2 is LQKENI. CDR3 sequence (DNA): TGTGCCAGCTCACCTATGGGGTTTCGGGAAAAACTGTTTTTT. This sequence encodes CASSPMGFREKLFF.

The chain recombines TRBV7-8 with TRBJ2-6, with D unclear. The CDR3 is made up of 15 amino acids. Trimming pared 2 bases from V and 0 bases from J, leaving 5 bases between. The V gene's germline CDR1 is SGHVS and CDR2 FQNEAQ. The CDR3 loop reads CASSLTFSGANVLTF. CDR3 sequence (DNA): TGTGCCAGCAGCTTAACGTTCTCTGGGGCCAACGTCCTGACTTTC.

The rearrangement joins TRBV19 to TRBJ2-5; tentative D call: TRBD2 (6 bases). The ends were cut back, 3 bases at V and 6 bases at J, with 17 bases in the middle. Germline CDR1 LNHDA, CDR2 SQIVND (reference sequence). The CDR3 is 15 residues long. The CDR3 nucleotides read TGTGCCAGTAGTATTAATTCGTTCCGGGGGAAGACCCAGTACTTC. This codes for CASSINSFRGKTQYF.

The chain uses TRBV7-2 and TRBJ2-4, with D perhaps matching TRBD1 (5 bases). The V gene lost 1 base and the J gene lost 5 bases, with 15 bases spanning the gap. Germline V gives CDR1 SGHTA, CDR2 FQGNSA. The CDR3 length is 16 residues. As DNA, the CDR3 is TGTGCCAGCAGCTTAGGTCTGGGAAGGGGCGAAAACATTCAGTACTTC. The encoded protein is CASSLGLGRGENIQYF. Using reference TRBV7-2 and TRBJ2-4 for the parts outside the CDR3, the full variable domain is GAGVSQSPSNKVTEKGKDVELRCDPISGHTALYWYRQSLGQGLEFLIYFQGNSAPDKSGLPSDRFSAERTGGSVSTLTIQRTQQEDSAVYLCASSLGLGRGENIQYFGAGTRLSVL.

V gene TRBV11-2 combines with J gene TRBJ1-5; D uncertain. Per the germline V gene, CDR1 is SGHAT and CDR2 is FQNNGV. The CDR3 totals 15 residues. The V and J ends lost 5 bases and 1 base respectively, with 12 bases between them. In DNA form, the CDR3 reads TGTGCCAGCAGCCCTGAAGTACTAAGCAATCAGCCCCAGCATTTT. It specifies CASSPEVLSNQPQHF.

The rearrangement links TRBV6-5 to TRBJ1-3, with D possibly TRBD1 on 6 matching bases. The V gene's germline CDR1 is MNHEY and CDR2 SVGAGI. V lost 6 bases to trimming and J lost 0 bases, with 9 bases between them. The CDR3 totals 14 residues. CDR3 residues: CASRRDISGNTIYF. CDR3 nucleotides: TGTGCCAGCAGAAGGGACATCTCTGGAAACACCATATATTTT.

The rearrangement joins TRBV7-2 to TRBJ2-4, with D tentatively TRBD1 (5 bases). The CDR3 has 13 amino acids. Germline V gene lookup returns CDR1 SGHTA and CDR2 FQGNSA. V gave up 4 bases and J gave up 9 bases, with 13 bases separating them. In nucleotides, the CDR3 is TGTGCCAGCAGCTCCTCCCTAGGGGTCATTCAGTACTTC. It yields the protein CASSSSLGVIQYF. Complete variable domain (other parts from reference TRBV7-2 and TRBJ2-4): GAGVSQSPSNKVTEKGKDVELRCDPISGHTALYWYRQSLGQGLEFLIYFQGNSAPDKSGLPSDRFSAERTGGSVSTLTIQRTQQEDSAVYLCASSSSLGVIQYFGAGTRLSVL.

The chain joins TRBV12-3 or TRBV12-4 to TRBJ2-5, with D hard to call. V shed 2 bases and J shed 4 bases, with 5 bases lying between them. CDR3 length: 12 amino acids. As DNA, the CDR3 is TGTGCCAGCAGTTTAAAGGGAGAGACCCAGTACTTC. It specifies CASSLKGETQYF.

This chain links TRBV5-1 with TRBJ2-3; D gene ambiguous. CDR1 SGHRS and CDR2 YFSETQ come from the germline V gene. V lost 4 bases to trimming and J lost 0 bases, with 18 bases between them. The CDR3 is made up of 17 amino acids. CDR3 nucleotide sequence: TGCGCCAGCAGCCCCCGCGTAAGGGAACAGAGCACAGATACGCAGTATTTT. Protein sequence: CASSPRVREQSTDTQYF.

The gene calls are TRBV10-1 and TRBJ1-3, with D perhaps matching TRBD1 (6 bases). Germline CDR1 reads WNHNN; CDR2 reads SYGVQD (reference sequence). V was cut by 4 bases and J by 5 bases, with 15 bases left in between. The CDR3 covers 15 residues. DNA of the CDR3: TGCGCCAGCAGTGTGACAGGTAGGATTAGAAACACCATATATTTT. This gives the protein CASSVTGRIRNTIYF.

The chain joins TRBV12-3 or TRBV12-4 to TRBJ2-5; TRBD2 is a possible D gene (6 bases). The V gene lost 7 bases and the J gene lost 4 bases, with 13 bases spanning the gap. The CDR3 is 13 amino acids. In DNA form, the CDR3 reads TGTGCCAGCAAGGAGGGGCCTCGAGAGACCCAGTACTTC. Its protein is CASKEGPRETQYF.